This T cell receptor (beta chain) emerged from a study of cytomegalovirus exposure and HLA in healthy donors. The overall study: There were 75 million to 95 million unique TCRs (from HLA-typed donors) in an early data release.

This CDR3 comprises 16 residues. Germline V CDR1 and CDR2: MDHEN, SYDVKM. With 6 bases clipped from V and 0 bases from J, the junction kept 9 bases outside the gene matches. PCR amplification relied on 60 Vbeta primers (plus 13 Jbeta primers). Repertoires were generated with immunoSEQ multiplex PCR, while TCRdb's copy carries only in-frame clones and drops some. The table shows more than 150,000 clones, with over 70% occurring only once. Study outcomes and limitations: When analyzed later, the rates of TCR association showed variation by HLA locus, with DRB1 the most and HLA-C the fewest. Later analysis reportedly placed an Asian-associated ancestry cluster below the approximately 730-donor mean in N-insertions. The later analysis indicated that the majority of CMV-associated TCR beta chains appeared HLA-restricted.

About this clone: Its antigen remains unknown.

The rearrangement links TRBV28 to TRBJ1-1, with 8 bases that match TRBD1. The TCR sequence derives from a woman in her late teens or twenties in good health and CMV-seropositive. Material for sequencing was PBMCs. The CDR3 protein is CASSPLGTGMNTEAFF. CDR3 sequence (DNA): TGTGCCAGCAGCCCCTTAGGGACAGGAATGAACACTGAAGCTTTCTTT.